This TCR beta chain was obtained from a study of stem cell transplantation in POMP-related autoinflammatory disease. Study outcomes and limitations: PRAID patients trended toward lower TRB diversity and higher clonality in all analyzed T-cell subsets. Unique TRB V-J gene pairings were limited in number in patients with PRAID.

Assay: immunoSEQ multiplex PCR; the TCRdb copy retains only in-frame clones and omits some. Of about 8,600 clones listed, around 90% were seen once; the top ten hold about an eighth. This CDR3 has 15 residues. CDR1 is MNHEY, CDR2 SMNVEV, per germline (reference sequence). The V and J ends lost 6 bases and 5 bases, in that order; junction bases with no gene match: 10. A remark on this clone: The antigen is not known.

The chain combines TRBV27 with TRBJ2-7; 10 bases map to TRBD2. The sample here was CD8+ T cells from PBMCs, taken after stem cell transplantation. The TCR originated in a human patient with POMP-related autoinflammation and immune dysregulation (PRAID). The T cells may come from the graft donor. The CDR3 here is CASSSSSGRFDEQYF. In nucleotides, the CDR3 is TGTGCCAGCAGCTCCTCTAGCGGGAGATTCGACGAGCAGTACTTC.